This is a list of T cell receptor beta chains from one sample in a study of OX40 agonist ivuxolimab in advanced cancers. This table comes from immunoSEQ multiplex PCR, and its TCRdb copy is limited to in-frame clones, with some not included. The sample has some 59,000 clones; more than 85% are singletons. Material: CD4+ or CD8+ T cells sorted from blood, obtained in a trial of the OX40 agonist ivuxolimab. The receptors originated from an adult with an advanced solid tumor such as melanoma, head and neck, liver or kidney cancer. Each CDR3 is given with its conserved first and last residue. D genes are given only for firm matches. Expanded clones get a size class; other rows say once, few or many, or leave the size out.

clone_size	v_call	d_call	j_call	cdr3_nt	cdr3_aa
-	TRBV15	-	TRBJ1-3	TGTGCCACCACCCTCCGAGGGGGCTCTGGAAACACCATATATTTT	CATTLRGGSGNTIYF
-	TRBV2	-	TRBJ2-2	TGTGCCAGCAGTGAATACAGCTGGGAGCTGTTTTTT	CASSEYSWELFF
-	TRBV5-4	-	TRBJ2-7	TGTGCCAGCAGCTTGGGAGAGTCCTCCTACGAGCAGTACTTC	CASSLGESSYEQYF
-	TRBV9	-	TRBJ1-1	TGTGCCAGCAGCGTAGGGGGATCCACTGAAGCTTTCTTT	CASSVGGSTEAFF
-	TRBV28	-	TRBJ2-1	TGTGCCAGCAGTGGTCGGACAGATCGGAGCGTGTATGAGCAGTTCTTC	CASSGRTDRSVYEQFF
-	TRBV30	-	TRBJ1-2	TGTGCCTGGAGTGTAGGGTGGGAGGGCTACACCTTC	CAWSVGWEGYTF
-	TRBV4-3	-	TRBJ2-7	TGCGCCAGCAGCCAAGAAATATCCGGCTACGAGCAGTACTTC	CASSQEISGYEQYF
-	TRBV15	-	TRBJ2-1	TGTGCCACCAGCAGACCCGGACAGCGAATAGGCTACAATGAGCAGTTCTTC	CATSRPGQRIGYNEQFF
-	TRBV27	TRBD1	TRBJ2-7	TGTGCCACTCGGACAGGGGGAAGGACCTACGAGCAGTACTTC	CATRTGGRTYEQYF
once	TRBV6-1	-	TRBJ1-5	TGTGCCAGCAGTGAATTCAGGGCCAGCAATCAGCCCCAGCATTTT	CASSEFRASNQPQHF
-	TRBV27	TRBD1	TRBJ1-6	TGTGCCAGCAGTTGGGGGCCGGGGACAGGGTATAATTCACCCCTCCACTTT	CASSWGPGTGYNSPLHF
-	TRBV7-9	-	TRBJ1-1	TGTGCCAGCAGCTTATCCAGGGAGGCTGAAGCTTTCTTT	CASSLSREAEAFF
-	TRBV7-9	-	TRBJ2-7	TGTGCCAGCAGCTTAAGGGAGCAGTTCCCTTACGAGCAGTACTTC	CASSLREQFPYEQYF
-	TRBV6-1	-	TRBJ1-5	TGTGCCAGCAGTCCCCACCCCCCTGGGCATCAGCCCCAGCATTTT	CASSPHPPGHQPQHF
-	TRBV5-5	TRBD2	TRBJ2-3	TGTGCCAGCATCCCAAGCGGGAGGGTAGGAGATACGCAGTATTTT	CASIPSGRVGDTQYF
-	TRBV7-6	TRBD1	TRBJ1-2	TGTGCCAGCAGCTTAAGGGGGCTGGGGAGCAGGGATGTCCATGGCTACACCTTC	CASSLRGLGSRDVHGYTF
once	TRBV5-6	TRBD2	TRBJ2-7	TGTGCCAGCAGCTTGGGGACTAGCGGGAGTACATCCTACGAGCAGTACTTC	CASSLGTSGSTSYEQYF
-	TRBV4-1	-	TRBJ2-1	TGCGCCAGCACCGTACGGGCAGTGGCACAGGCCTACAATGAGCAGTTCTTC	CASTVRAVAQAYNEQFF
-	TRBV6-6	-	TRBJ1-3	TGTGCCACCCAGGGGGGAAACACCATATATTTT	CATQGGNTIYF
once	TRBV2	TRBD1	TRBJ2-1	TGTGCCAGCAGCACCGGGACAGCCTACAATGAGCAGTTCTTC	CASSTGTAYNEQFF
once	TRBV19	-	TRBJ2-7	TGTGCCAGTAGTGACCGGGACTCTACCTACGAGCAGTACTTC	CASSDRDSTYEQYF
-	TRBV16	-	TRBJ2-7	TGTGCCAGCAGCCAATCAGGTGGAGGGGAGTACGAGCAGTACTTC	CASSQSGGGEYEQYF
-	TRBV7-9	-	TRBJ1-1	TGTGCCAGCAGCTTAGCGGCTCTGGAGGTCACTGAAGCTTTCTTT	CASSLAALEVTEAFF
-	TRBV25-1	TRBD2	TRBJ2-7	TGTGCCGCCCGCCGGGGGGGGGCCGAGCAGTACTTC	CAARRGGAEQYF
-	TRBV9	TRBD1	TRBJ1-2	TGTGCCAGCAGCGTCCATAAGGCCGGTTGGACAGGGTATAACTATGGCTACACCTTC	CASSVHKAGWTGYNYGYTF
-	TRBV27	-	TRBJ2-4	TGTGCCAGCAGCCTTAGCCCCCTGGTCAAAAACATTCAGTACTTC	CASSLSPLVKNIQYF
-	TRBV27	-	TRBJ2-1	TGTGCCAGCAGTTTAACCGGGACTTACAATGAGCAGTTCTTC	CASSLTGTYNEQFF
-	TRBV19	-	TRBJ2-7	TGTGCCAGTAGTCCCGCGGTGACCTACGAGCAGTACTTC	CASSPAVTYEQYF
-	TRBV4-1	-	TRBJ2-5	TGCGCCAGCAGGACGGACACACTCCAAGAGACCCAGTACTTC	CASRTDTLQETQYF
-	TRBV7-9	-	TRBJ2-2	TGTGCCAGCAGCAACAGCGCCCTCCCACCCGGGGAGCTGTTTTTT	CASSNSALPPGELFF
-	TRBV7-8	TRBD2	TRBJ2-1	TGTGCCAGCAGCCCACTGGTAGCGGGGGGCCCCTACAATGAGCAGTTCTTC	CASSPLVAGGPYNEQFF
-	TRBV6-5	TRBD1	TRBJ1-1	TGTGCCAGCAGAAGCCCGACAGGGAGCGGCCCTGAAGCTTTCTTT	CASRSPTGSGPEAFF
-	TRBV5-6	-	TRBJ2-3	TGTGCCAGCAGTCCCGGGACACTTCGCACAGATACGCAGTATTTT	CASSPGTLRTDTQYF
-	TRBV9	TRBD1	TRBJ2-7	TGTGCCAGCAGCGCCGGGACAGGGGTTAACGAGCAGTACTTC	CASSAGTGVNEQYF
-	TRBV19	TRBD1	TRBJ2-7	TGTGCCACAAGACAGGGAATGAACGAGCAGTACTTC	CATRQGMNEQYF
-	TRBV11-3	TRBD1	TRBJ1-6	TGTGCCAGCAGAAAACCCCAGGGGGGAGGCTCCTATAATTCACCCCTCCACTTT	CASRKPQGGGSYNSPLHF
-	TRBV29-1	TRBD1	TRBJ1-1	TGCAGCGTTGCGGGGGGACAGGAATTGAACACTGAAGCTTTCTTT	CSVAGGQELNTEAFF